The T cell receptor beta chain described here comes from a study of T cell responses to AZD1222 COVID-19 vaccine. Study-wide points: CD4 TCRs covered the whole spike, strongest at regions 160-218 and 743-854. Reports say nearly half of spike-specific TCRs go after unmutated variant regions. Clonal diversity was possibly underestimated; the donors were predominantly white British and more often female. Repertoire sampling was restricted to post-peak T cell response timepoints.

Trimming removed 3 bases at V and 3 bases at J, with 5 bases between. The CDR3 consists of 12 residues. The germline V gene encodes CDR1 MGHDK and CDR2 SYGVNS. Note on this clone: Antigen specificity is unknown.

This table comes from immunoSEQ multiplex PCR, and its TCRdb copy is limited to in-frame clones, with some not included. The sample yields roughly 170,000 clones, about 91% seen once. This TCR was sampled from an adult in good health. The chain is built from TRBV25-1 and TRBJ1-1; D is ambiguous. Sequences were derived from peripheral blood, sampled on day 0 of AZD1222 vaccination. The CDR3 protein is CASSDGYTEAFF. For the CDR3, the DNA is TGTGCCAGCAGTGACGGTTACACTGAAGCTTTCTTT. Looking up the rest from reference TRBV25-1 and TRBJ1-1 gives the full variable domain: EADIYQTPRYLVIGTGKKITLECSQTMGHDKMYWYQQDPGMELHLIHYSYGVNSTEKGDLSSESTVSRIRTEHFPLTLESARPSHTSQYLCASSDGYTEAFFGQGTRLTVV.